Following are 18 T cell receptor beta chains from one sample sequenced in a study of T cells in localized non-small cell lung cancer. The repertoire was sequenced with immunoSEQ multiplex PCR; TCRdb's copy has only in-frame clones and lacks some. The sample carries around 4,400 clones, 25% to 35% recorded once. This material consisted of lung tumor tissue, taken before any cancer treatment. The receptor source for this set is a man aged 40-75 years with stage II lung adenocarcinoma.

The chain is built from TRBV6-8 and TRBJ2-1; TRBD2 aligns across 9 bases. This CDR3 spans 16 amino acids. Trimming took 2 bases from V and 4 from J; bases not matched to a gene: 6. Germline assignment: CDR1 MNHGY and CDR2 SAAAGT. CDR3 sequence: CASSYPRLAVYNEQFF. For the CDR3, the DNA is TGTGCCAGCAGTTACCCACGACTAGCGGTTTACAATGAGCAGTTCTTC.

The gene calls are TRBV16 and TRBJ2-3; D is undetermined. CDR1 and CDR2 from the germline V gene are KGHSY and FQNENV. This CDR3 region has 13 residues. V lost 4 bases, J lost 5 bases, and 10 bases lay in between. The CDR3 reads CASSRNDGDTQYF. As DNA, the CDR3 is TGTGCCAGCAGCCGAAACGATGGAGATACGCAGTATTTT.

J is TRBJ2-1 and V is TRBV5-1, with 10 bases identical to TRBD1. Germline CDR1 and CDR2: SGHRS and YFSETQ. CDR3 size: 16 residues. Germline trimming cut 4 bases from V and 4 bases from J; bases unmatched to any gene: 8. The CDR3 DNA reads TGCGCCAGCAGCAAAGACGGACAGGGGGTTTACAATGAGCAGTTCTTC. Amino acids: CASSKDGQGVYNEQFF.

This clone has just a few counts. This sequence joins TRBV6-8 and TRBJ2-5; D remains unclear. The CDR3 contains 13 residues. Germline CDR1 and CDR2: MNHGY and SAAAGT. Trimming pared 11 bases from V and 1 base from J, leaving 14 bases between. In DNA, the CDR3 is TGTGCCCTATCCCGCGGTACCCAAGAGACCCAGTACTTC. It codes for CALSRGTQETQYF.

This clone showed up just a few times. The chain links TRBV19 to TRBJ1-5, with 8 nucleotides matching TRBD1. Germline CDR1 and CDR2: LNHDA and SQIVND (reference sequence). The CDR3 consists of 13 residues. V trimming: 3 bases; J trimming: 5 bases; junction bases outside the gene matches: 0. The CDR3 reads CASSMTGDQPQHF. CDR3 DNA: TGTGCCAGTAGTATGACAGGGGATCAGCCCCAGCATTTT.

This clone was counted a few times. The chain is built from TRBV6-1 and TRBJ2-1; D remains ambiguous. Germline CDR1 MNHNS, CDR2 SASEGT. This CDR3 is 12 amino acids long. Deletions cut 1 base from V and 8 bases from J, with 6 bases between. The CDR3 here is CASSEESYEQFF. As DNA, the CDR3 is TGTGCCAGCAGTGAAGAAAGTTATGAGCAGTTCTTC.

This clone is termed medium-sized. This chain connects TRBV9 to TRBJ2-3, with TRBD2 identical over 8 bases. Looked up from germline, CDR1 is SGDLS and CDR2 is YYNGEE. This CDR3 has 16 amino acids. The V segment lost 5 bases and the J segment 2 bases; nucleotides outside the gene matches: 10. CDR3 residues: CASSDLAGGITDTQYF. CDR3 nucleotides: TGTGCCAGCAGTGATCTCGCGGGAGGTATCACAGATACGCAGTATTTT.

The chain recombines TRBV19 with TRBJ2-1, with 8 bases lining up with TRBD2. The germline CDR1 and CDR2 sequences are LNHDA and SQIVND (reference sequence). This CDR3 has 14 residues. V trimming: 6 bases; J trimming: 8 bases; junction bases outside the gene matches: 9. CDR3 loop: CASRMAGGPYEQFF. The CDR3 DNA is TGTGCCAGTAGGATGGCGGGAGGTCCTTATGAGCAGTTCTTC.

This sequence joins TRBV28 and TRBJ1-1, with 7 bases lining up with TRBD1. Germline V gene sequence: CDR1 MDHEN, CDR2 SYDVKM. Losses at the gene ends were 9 bases for V and 4 bases for J; bases not matched to a gene: 26. The CDR3 covers 19 residues. DNA for the CDR3: TGTGCCAGTGAAAGGGTCAGGGGGACCGCTCTTAAGGGAGGCACTGAAGCTTTCTTT. This sequence encodes CASERVRGTALKGGTEAFF. Variable domain in full (rest from reference TRBV28 and TRBJ1-1): DVKVTQSSRYLVKRTGEKVFLECVQDMDHENMFWYRQDPGLGLRLIYFSYDVKMKEKGDIPEGYSVSREKKERFSLILESASTNQTSMYLCASERVRGTALKGGTEAFFGQGTRLTVV.

The chain is built from TRBV28 and TRBJ2-7; 10 nucleotides line up with TRBD1. The V segment lost 3 bases and the J segment 7 bases; nucleotides outside the gene matches: 15. This CDR3 contains 17 residues. Germline CDR1 and CDR2: MDHEN and SYDVKM. The CDR3 DNA reads as TGTGCCAGCAGTTTCCACCGACAGGGGGCAAGTAGAGTTGAGCAGTACTTC. Its protein is CASSFHRQGASRVEQYF.

By sample fraction, this clone is medium-sized. The genes are TRBV9 and TRBJ2-7; 8 positions match TRBD2. Germline V gene data show CDR1 as SGDLS and CDR2 as YYNGEE. The CDR3 totals 17 residues. The J segment lost 2 bases and the V segment lost 5 bases, leaving 15 bases of the junction unmatched. The CDR3, as DNA: TGTGCCAGCAGTGAAGGGCCGGGTAGCGGGAACCCCTACGAGCAGTACTTC. Protein sequence: CASSEGPGSGNPYEQYF.

The chain is built from TRBV18 and TRBJ1-2; 10 bases are shared with TRBD1. The CDR3 is made up of 17 amino acids. Germline assignment: CDR1 KGHSH and CDR2 LQKENI. V lost 2 bases and J lost 8; bases outside the gene matches: 14. The CDR3 DNA follows: TGTGCCAGCTCACCAACGGCCCCGACAGGGGGCGGGGAGGGCTACACCTTC. It translates to CASSPTAPTGGGEGYTF. Variable domain in full (rest from reference TRBV18 and TRBJ1-2): NAGVMQNPRHLVRRRGQEARLRCSPMKGHSHVYWYRQLPEEGLKFMVYLQKENIIDESGMPKERFSAEFPKEGPSILRIQQVVRGDSAAYFCASSPTAPTGGGEGYTFGSGTRLTVV.

Only a few counts were recorded for this clone. The chain has TRBV19 and TRBJ1-1, with D unclear. There are 14 residues in the CDR3. V lost 0 bases, J lost 1 base, and 6 bases lay in between. The V gene's germline CDR1 is LNHDA and CDR2 SQIVND (reference sequence). CDR3 sequence reads: CASSIDLPNTEAFF. The CDR3 nucleotides are TGTGCCAGTAGTATAGATCTGCCGAACACTGAAGCTTTCTTT.

This clone was observed a handful of times. J is TRBJ1-2 and V is TRBV9; possibly TRBD1 for D (6 bases). V lost 5 bases and J 3 bases, leaving 20 bases between the germline ends. Germline V gives CDR1 SGDLS, CDR2 YYNGEE. This CDR3 region has 16 residues. CDR3 residues: CASRPLGGGADYGYTF. Here the CDR3 DNA reads TGTGCCAGCAGACCCCTAGGGGGGGGCGCAGACTATGGCTACACCTTC.

This clone counts as large. The chain uses TRBV6-1 and TRBJ1-1; D unclear. The germline CDR1 and CDR2 sequences are MNHNS and SASEGT. The CDR3 has 13 amino acids. Trimming left V 1 base short and J 11 bases short, with 14 bases between. The CDR3 sequence is CASSEDPRLEAFF. The CDR3 nucleotides read TGTGCCAGCAGTGAAGACCCCCGACTTGAGGCTTTCTTT.

V gene TRBV6-1 combines with J gene TRBJ1-2, with D uncertain. Deletions cut 1 base from V and 0 bases from J, with 12 bases between. The CDR3 length is 16 residues. Per the germline V gene, CDR1 is MNHNS and CDR2 is SASEGT. CDR3 region: CASSEGRLTANYGYTF. The DNA of the CDR3 is TGTGCCAGCAGTGAAGGTCGACTTACCGCTAACTATGGCTACACCTTC.

The chain joins TRBV29-1 to TRBJ1-1, with a possible D match to TRBD1 (6 bases). The V gene's germline CDR1 is SQVTM and CDR2 ANQGSEA. Trimming removed 8 bases at V and 4 bases at J, with 20 bases between. This CDR3 spans 14 amino acids. Here the CDR3 reads CSYSGAREGTEAFF. In DNA, the CDR3 is TGCAGCTACTCAGGGGCCAGGGAGGGCACTGAAGCTTTCTTT.

The rearrangement links TRBV19 to TRBJ1-1, with a tentative D call TRBD1 (5 bases). This CDR3 region has 16 residues. In germline, CDR1 is LNHDA, CDR2 SQIVND (reference sequence). The V end lost 10 bases, the J end lost 0 bases, and 21 bases lay between the germline ends. The CDR3 DNA reads TGTGCCACCTCCCGGGGCAGTACTTTTCTGAACACTGAAGCTTTCTTT. Translation: CATSRGSTFLNTEAFF.